The 19 T cell receptor beta chains presented below share a single source sample, sequenced in a study of blood T cells in healthy people across ages. Through a sample-barcoded 5' primer and a J-beta primer mix, a second PCR was run for about 6 to 12 cycles. One entry per CDR3 protein results from TCRdb running MiXCR on the 5' RACE reads. The sample lists hundreds of thousands of distinct CDR3 sequences, around 45% seen once, with about 19% in the top ten. The specimen was blood. The receptor source for this set is a man aged 60-69 years in good health.

This chain joins TRBV29-1 and TRBJ2-1, with a weak D call TRBD1 (6 bases). The J call may be incorrect, as the DNA end agrees better with TRBJ2-7. Per the germline V gene, CDR1 is SQVTM and CDR2 is ANQGSEA. This CDR3 is 13 amino acids long. Written as DNA, the CDR3 is TGCAGCCTGGGACAAAACTCCTACAATGAGCAGTACTTC. This encodes CSLGQNSYNEQYF.

The chain carries TRBV5-1 and TRBJ2-1, with TRBD2 identical over 10 bases. V lost 2 bases, J lost 10 bases, and 9 bases stayed unmatched. The germline V gene has CDR1 SGHRS and CDR2 YFSETQ. CDR3 length: 15 residues. The CDR3 loop is CASSFSLAGGPEQFF. The CDR3 DNA sequence: TGCGCCAGCAGCTTCTCCTTAGCGGGGGGTCCCGAGCAGTTCTTC. Filled out from reference TRBV5-1 and TRBJ2-1, the complete variable domain reads KAGVTQTPRYLIKTRGQQVTLSCSPISGHRSVSWYQQTPGQGLQFLFEYFSETQRNKGNFPGRFSGRQFSNSRSEMNVSTLELGDSALYLCASSFSLAGGPEQFFGPGTRLTVL.

The chain couples TRBV6-2 or TRBV6-3 to TRBJ2-5; the D is unclear. Germline CDR1 MNHEY, CDR2 SVGEGT. The CDR3 consists of 14 residues. Trimming pared 2 bases from V and 5 bases from J, leaving 12 bases between. The CDR3 protein is CASSYGLALETQYF. The CDR3 DNA reads as TGTGCCAGCAGTTACGGGTTGGCTTTGGAGACCCAGTACTTC.

J is TRBJ2-4 and V is TRBV7-9; TRBD1 might be the D (5 bases). Germline V gene data show CDR1 as SEHNR and CDR2 as FQNEAQ (reference sequence). CDR3 length: 16 amino acids. Trimming pared 8 bases from V and 0 bases from J, leaving 17 bases between. CDR3 loop: CASSADRNPAKNIQYF. DNA of the CDR3: TGTGCCAGCTCGGCCGACAGAAACCCAGCCAAAAACATTCAGTACTTC. Full variable domain (missing parts from reference TRBV7-9 and TRBJ2-4): DTGVSQNPRHKITKRGQNVTFRCDPISEHNRLYWYRQTLGQGPEFLTYFQNEAQLEKSRLLSDRFSAERPKGSFSTLEIQRTEQGDSAMYLCASSADRNPAKNIQYFGAGTRLSVL.

This clonotype was detected ten times or more. The chain combines TRBV25-1 with TRBJ1-2; the D is unclear. The germline V gene encodes CDR1 MGHDK and CDR2 SYGVNS. V was trimmed by 1 base and J by 4 bases, leaving 4 bases between them. This CDR3 spans 12 amino acids. CDR3 nucleotide sequence: TGTGCCAGCAGTGAATTCTTCTATGGCTACACCTTC. Its protein product is CASSEFFYGYTF.

This clonotype was counted between two and nine times. This chain connects TRBV12-3 or TRBV12-4 to TRBJ1-1; D unresolved. V was cut by 8 bases and J by 0 bases, with 10 bases left in between. The CDR3 consists of 13 residues. The CDR3 loop is CASGGLMNTEAFF. The CDR3 coding sequence is TGTGCCAGCGGTGGACTCATGAACACTGAAGCTTTCTTT.

As regards this clonotype: This may stem from a read error, because a much larger clone lies one nucleotide away. This sequence joins TRBV12-3 or TRBV12-4 and TRBJ1-2; D gene uncertain. Trimming cost V 5 bases and J 5 bases, with 12 bases left between them. The CDR3 has 13 residues. Here the CDR3 reads CASSVVAGYGYTF. CDR3 sequence (DNA): TGTGCCAGCAGTGTAGTAGCTGGTTATGGCTACACCTTC.

This clonotype was seen a handful of times. The chain carries TRBV5-1 and TRBJ2-7, with D perhaps TRBD1 (6 bases). The CDR3 contains 14 residues. V was cut by 4 bases and J by 4 bases, with 15 bases left in between. From germline, CDR1 is SGHRS and CDR2 YFSETQ. The chain's CDR3 is CASSMVGQEYEQYF. DNA for the CDR3: TGCGCCAGCAGCATGGTGGGACAAGAGTACGAGCAGTACTTC.

This clonotype was counted a few times. The CDR3, as DNA: TGTGCCAGCAGTTTCGGATTCGAGCAGTACTTC. This gives the protein CASSFGFEQYF. The rearrangement uses TRBV12-3 or TRBV12-4 and TRBJ2-5; no firm D call. The DNA end is a closer match to TRBJ2-7, so the J assignment may be wrong. The length of the CDR3 is 11 residues.

This rearrangement joins TRBV5-4 to TRBJ2-1; 8 nucleotides line up with TRBD2. V dropped 7 bases and J dropped 5; count of bases not matched to a gene: 2. CDR3 size: 12 residues. Germline CDR1 is SGHNT and CDR2 is YYREEE (reference sequence). The CDR3 bases are TGTGCCAGCCGGCGGGGGGACAATGAGCAGTTCTTC. Its translation is CASRRGDNEQFF.

V usage is TRBV4-1 and J usage is TRBJ1-5; D is unresolved. Trimming took off 0 bases at V and 5 bases at J, with 11 bases between the two ends. The germline gives CDR1 MGHRA, CDR2 YSYEKL. This CDR3 comprises 15 residues. As DNA, the CDR3 is TGCGCCAGCAGCCAAGATAGGGCCAAGCATCAGCCCCAGCATTTT. Encoded protein: CASSQDRAKHQPQHF.

This chain links TRBV13 with TRBJ2-1, with 9 nucleotides matching TRBD2. The CDR3 loop spans 16 amino acids. The J segment lost 5 bases and the V segment lost 4 bases, leaving 9 bases of the junction unmatched. CDR1 PRHDT and CDR2 FYEKMQ come from the germline V gene (reference sequence). CDR3 coding DNA: TGTGCCAGCAGCTCACCTCTAGCTAGCGGGAACAATGAGCAGTTCTTC. It is translated as CASSSPLASGNNEQFF.

This clonotype was counted many times. The chain uses TRBV5-6 and TRBJ1-4, with D maybe TRBD1 (5 bases). Trimming took off 1 base at V and 7 bases at J, with 17 bases between the two ends. Germline CDR1 is SGHDT and CDR2 is YYEEEE. The CDR3 length is 16 residues. The CDR3 spells CASSLSRRQTFEKLFF. CDR3 bases: TGTGCCAGCAGCTTGTCAAGGCGACAGACGTTTGAAAAACTGTTTTTT.

The V and J genes are TRBV2 and TRBJ2-5; no clear D. Germline CDR1 reads SNHLY; CDR2 reads FYNNEI. The V end lost 8 bases, the J end lost 7 bases, and 11 bases lay between the germline ends. CDR3 length: 11 amino acids. CDR3 amino acids: CASSPTWTQYF. CDR3 nucleotide sequence: TGTGCCAGCTCGCCCACATGGACCCAGTACTTC. The variable domain in full, completed from reference TRBV2 and TRBJ2-5, reads EPEVTQTPSHQVTQMGQEVILRCVPISNHLYFYWYRQILGQKVEFLVSFYNNEISEKSEIFDDQFSVERPDGSNFTLKIRSTKLEDSAMYFCASSPTWTQYFGPGTRLLVL.

Only a few counts were recorded for this clonotype. The chain couples TRBV27 to TRBJ1-4; TRBD1 matches at 7 bases. The length of the CDR3 is 16 residues. Germline V gene data show CDR1 as MNHEY and CDR2 as SMNVEV (reference sequence). With 2 bases clipped from V and 7 bases from J, the junction kept 10 bases outside the gene matches. CDR3 nucleotides: TGTGCCAGCAGTTTACGGTCGACAGGGTGGGTTGAAAAACTGTTTTTT. It translates to CASSLRSTGWVEKLFF.

V gene TRBV4-1 combines with J gene TRBJ2-1; 7 bases match TRBD1. The CDR3 consists of 12 residues. Germline V lookup: CDR1 MGHRA, CDR2 YSYEKL. J was trimmed by 15 bases and V by 0 bases; bases with no gene match: 5. CDR3 sequence: CASSQDGTARFF. In DNA, the CDR3 is TGCGCCAGCAGCCAAGATGGGACAGCCAGGTTCTTC.

The chain is built from TRBV27 and TRBJ2-1, with TRBD1 as a possible D gene (6 bases). Germline CDR1 reads MNHEY; CDR2 reads SMNVEV (reference sequence). CDR3 length: 14 residues. With 6 bases removed from V and 6 bases from J, the gap between germline ends came to 15 bases. CDR3: CASSPGNRVNEQFF. CDR3 coding DNA: TGTGCCAGCAGCCCAGGGAACAGGGTCAATGAGCAGTTCTTC.

The chain has TRBV21-1 and TRBJ2-3; the table's D call, TRBD1, was not checked against the DNA. TRBV21-1 counts as a pseudogene. The CDR3 is 16 residues long. CDR3 residues: CASSNRGQGFSDTQYF. The CDR3, as DNA: TGTGCCAGCAGCAATAGGGGACAGGGATTTTCAGATACGCAGTATTTT.

This clonotype was counted many times. V and J are TRBV25-1 and TRBJ2-4, with TRBD1 matching 10 bases. The assigned J gene may be wrong: the sequence end matches TRBJ2-7 better. Germline V gene sequence: CDR1 MGHDK, CDR2 SYGVNS. CDR3 length equals 13 residues. CDR3 nucleotides: TGTGCCAGCAGTGCGACAGGGGGCGACGAGCAGTACTTC. Its protein is CASSATGGDEQYF.